This T cell receptor beta chain was recorded in a study of T-cell memory formation after mild COVID-19. Study background: Largely, the TCR clusters proved donor specific. Study results and limitations: Chiefly within CM and EM were the contracting CD4+ clones; CD8+ ones were within EMRA. Pre-infection memory already had some responding clones, implying cross-reactive memory joined.

Points on this clonotype: Its antigen is currently unknown.

Constant-segment-primed 5'RACE gave TCR alpha and TCR beta cDNA libraries with sample barcodes and UMIs. TCRdb used MiXCR to reprocess the 5' RACE reads, holding one entry per CDR3 protein. The table includes some 290,000 distinct CDR3 sequences, around 15% detected once. Trimming stripped 3 bases from V and 0 bases from J, with 16 bases between. This CDR3 has 17 residues. Germline V gene sequence: CDR1 SGHRS, CDR2 YFSETQ. This chain connects TRBV5-1 to TRBJ2-4, with a weak D call TRBD1 (5 bases). Sequencing input: PBMCs or a T cell subset sorted from them (not recorded which). The origin of this receptor is a man aged 18 to 30 who had mild COVID-19 (a few samples of this study predate the infection). Cell type and time point are not known. The CDR3, as DNA: TGCGCCAGCAGCTGGGGCAAGCCATCTCTAGCCAAAAACATTCAGTACTTC. It translates to CASSWGKPSLAKNIQYF.